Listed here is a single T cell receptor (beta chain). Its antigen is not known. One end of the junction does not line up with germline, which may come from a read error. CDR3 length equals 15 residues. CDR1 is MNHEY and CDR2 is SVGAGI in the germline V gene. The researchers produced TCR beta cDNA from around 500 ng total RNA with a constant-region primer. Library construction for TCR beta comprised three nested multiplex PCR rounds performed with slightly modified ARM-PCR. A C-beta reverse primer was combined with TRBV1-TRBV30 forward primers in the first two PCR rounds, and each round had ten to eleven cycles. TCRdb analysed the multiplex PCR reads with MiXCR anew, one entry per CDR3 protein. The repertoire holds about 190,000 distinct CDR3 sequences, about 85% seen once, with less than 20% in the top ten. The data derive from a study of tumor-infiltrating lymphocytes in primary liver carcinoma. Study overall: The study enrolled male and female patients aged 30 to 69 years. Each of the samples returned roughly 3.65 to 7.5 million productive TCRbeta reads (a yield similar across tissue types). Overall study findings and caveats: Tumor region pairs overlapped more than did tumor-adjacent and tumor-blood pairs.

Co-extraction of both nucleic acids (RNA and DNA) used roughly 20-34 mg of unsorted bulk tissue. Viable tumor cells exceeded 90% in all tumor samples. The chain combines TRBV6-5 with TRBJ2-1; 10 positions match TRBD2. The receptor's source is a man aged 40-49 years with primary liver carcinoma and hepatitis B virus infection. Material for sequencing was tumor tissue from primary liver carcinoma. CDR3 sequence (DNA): TGTGCCAGCACCGGAGCGGGAGGGGCATACAATGTGCAGTTCTTC. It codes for CASTGAGGAYNVQFF.